Reported below is one TCR beta chain. The method was immunoSEQ multiplex PCR; TCRdb's version includes in-frame clones alone and lacks a portion of them. The sample has roughly 90,000 clones, 78% seen once. The data originate from a study of radiotherapy plus CTLA-4 blockade in lung cancer. The CDR3 covers 15 residues. CDR1 SGHNT and CDR2 YENEEA come from the germline V gene. Trimming pared 0 bases from V and 1 base from J, leaving 9 bases between. Alongside CTLA-4 blockade with ipilimumab, patients with chemo-refractory metastatic non-small-cell lung cancer received focal radiation. Material: peripheral blood, obtained from a patient treated with radiotherapy plus ipilimumab. The sequence was obtained from a human donor with non-small cell lung cancer who had a partial response to radiotherapy plus ipilimumab. Some clones in this sample may be carry-over from other donors' samples. V and J are TRBV11-3 and TRBJ1-1, with unresolved D. The CDR3 DNA reads as TGTGCCAGCAGCTTAGATGGAGGGTGGAACACTGAAGCTTTCTTT. Its protein product is CASSLDGGWNTEAFF.